This TCR beta chain was captured in a study of cytotoxic CD8 clonotypes in ibrutinib-treated CLL. Per the germline V gene, CDR1 is SGHRS and CDR2 is YFSETQ. The CDR3 is 14 residues long. V gave up 4 bases and J gave up 2 bases; unmatched junction bases: 5. This clone has a handful of counts. Sequencing was performed with immunoSEQ multiplex PCR; in TCRdb, only in-frame clones are kept and a portion is missing. The sample has tens of thousands of clones, around half seen once. The TCR comes from a human donor with chronic lymphocytic leukemia. This sample comprised PBMCs, obtained after 12 months of ibrutinib treatment. The genes are TRBV5-1 and TRBJ2-5, with 7 bases identical to TRBD1. CDR3 loop: CASSLDREQETQYF. CDR3 nucleotides: TGCGCCAGCAGCCTCGACAGGGAACAAGAGACCCAGTACTTC.